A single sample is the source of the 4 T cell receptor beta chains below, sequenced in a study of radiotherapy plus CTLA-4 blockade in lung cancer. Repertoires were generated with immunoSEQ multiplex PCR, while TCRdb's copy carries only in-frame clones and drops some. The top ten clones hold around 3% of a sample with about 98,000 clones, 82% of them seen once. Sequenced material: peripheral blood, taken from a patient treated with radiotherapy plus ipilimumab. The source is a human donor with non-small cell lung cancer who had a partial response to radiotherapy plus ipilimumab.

The CDR3 nucleotides read TGCGCCAGCAGCCCCGGGGGACCTCAGGATACGCAGTATTTT. This encodes CASSPGGPQDTQYF. V usage is TRBV5-1 and J usage is TRBJ2-3; D possibly corresponds to TRBD2 (6 bases). V was clipped by 4 bases and J by 6 bases, with 15 bases between them. Per germline, CDR1 SGHRS and CDR2 YFSETQ. The CDR3 covers 14 residues.

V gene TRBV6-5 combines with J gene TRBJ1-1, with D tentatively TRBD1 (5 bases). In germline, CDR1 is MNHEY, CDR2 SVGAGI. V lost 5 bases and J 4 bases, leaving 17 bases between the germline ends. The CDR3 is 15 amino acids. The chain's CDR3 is CASSRDSGGGTEAFF. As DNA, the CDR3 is TGTGCCAGCAGTCGGGACTCTGGGGGGGGCACTGAAGCTTTCTTT.

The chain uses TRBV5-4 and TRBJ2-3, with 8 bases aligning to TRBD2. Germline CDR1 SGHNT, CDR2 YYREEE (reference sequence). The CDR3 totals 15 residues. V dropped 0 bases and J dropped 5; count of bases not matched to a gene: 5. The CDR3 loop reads CASSLVSGVGDTQYF. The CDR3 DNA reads TGTGCCAGCAGCTTGGTTAGCGGGGTTGGAGATACGCAGTATTTT.

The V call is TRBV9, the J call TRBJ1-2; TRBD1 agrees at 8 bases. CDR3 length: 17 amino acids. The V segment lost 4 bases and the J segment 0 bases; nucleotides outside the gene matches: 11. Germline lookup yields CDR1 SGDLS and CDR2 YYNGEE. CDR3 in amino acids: CASSPPLGQAANYGYTF. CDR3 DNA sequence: TGTGCCAGCAGCCCCCCCCTGGGACAGGCTGCTAACTATGGCTACACCTTC. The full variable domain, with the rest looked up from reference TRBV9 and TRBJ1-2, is DSGVTQTPKHLITATGQRVTLRCSPRSGDLSVYWYQQSLDQGLQFLIQYYNGEERAKGNILERFSAQQFPDLHSELNLSSLELGDSALYFCASSPPLGQAANYGYTFGSGTRLTVV.